This T cell receptor (beta chain) was identified during a study of T cells expressing NK-cell markers. Study information: It was sorted CD3+CD56+NKG2C+, CD3+CD56+NKG2C- and CD3+CD56-NKG2C+ T cells that supplied the TCR beta repertoires. The authors sequenced eight donors, of whom seven were HCMV-seropositive and one was seronegative.

The V gene's germline CDR1 is ENHRY and CDR2 SYGVKD. The CDR3 loop spans 15 amino acids. Reprocessing the 5' RACE reads, TCRdb reports a single entry for every CDR3 protein and omits DNA. This sample's table reports about 550,000 distinct CDR3 sequences. The clonotype was recovered from a man aged 18-30 years in good health. The chain joins TRBV10-3 to TRBJ2-7; lacking DNA, the TRBD1 call made by TCRdb goes unchecked. The source material was blood T cells: a sorted CD56 or NKG2C T cell subset, CD4+ or CD8+ T cells, or bulk PBMC T cells (not recorded which). The chain's CDR3 is CAISDRDRADYEQYF.